A selection of T cell receptor beta chains follows, all from one sample in a study of blood T cell repertoires in COVID-19. Using immunoSEQ multiplex PCR, the repertoire was profiled, and TCRdb retains in-frame clones only, with some absent. Of around 200,000 clones in the sample, roughly four fifths were seen once. The specimen sequenced was PBMCs or T cells enriched from blood (not recorded which). These receptors all come from a man in his forties who had recovered from COVID-19. Both conserved end residues are part of each CDR3. D genes are given only for firm matches. Size values are once, few and many counts, or a class for expanded clones, and some rows have none.

TRBJ1-1,.,TRBV5-1,.,TGCGCCAGCCGACGAACAGGGAACACTGAAGCTTTCTTT,CASRRTGNTEAFF
TRBJ2-2,few,TRBV27,.,TGTGCCAGCAGTCCCTATACTCGCACCGGGGAGCTGTTTTTT,CASSPYTRTGELFF
TRBJ1-3,once,TRBV30,TRBD1,TGTGCCTGGAGTCCAAGGGGACAGGGTCGGAACACCATATATTTT,CAWSPRGQGRNTIYF
TRBJ2-7,.,TRBV21-1,.,TGTGCCAGCAGCAAAGCGGGTGGAGGGAGTCTCCACGAGCAGTACTTC,CASSKAGGGSLHEQYF
TRBJ1-3,.,TRBV6-5,TRBD1,TGTGCCAGCAGTTATCGGCGGGACAGGGCTGAGGACACCATATATTTT,CASSYRRDRAEDTIYF
TRBJ2-1,.,TRBV19,.,TGTGCCAGTTCCCCACCGGGCAGGGCCAACAATGAGCAGTTCTTC,CASSPPGRANNEQFF
TRBJ2-7,.,TRBV18,TRBD2,TGTGCCAGCTCACCACCCCACGGCGGGGGGGCCCACGAGCAGTACTTC,CASSPPHGGGAHEQYF
TRBJ1-2,.,TRBV5-1,TRBD1,TGCGCCAGCAGCCCTCGACAGGGGTTAGCCTATGGCTACACCTTC,CASSPRQGLAYGYTF
TRBJ2-1,.,TRBV5-4,.,TGTGCCAGCAGCTCGAGTTCCAATGAGCAGTTCTTC,CASSSSSNEQFF
TRBJ1-3,.,TRBV6-1,TRBD1,TGTGCCAGCAGTGGGACAGGGGGATCCTCTGGAAACACCATATATTTT,CASSGTGGSSGNTIYF
TRBJ1-5,.,TRBV27,.,TGTGCCAGCAGTTTACCCCCCTCCAGTCAGCCCCAGCATTTT,CASSLPPSSQPQHF
TRBJ1-6,.,TRBV19,TRBD1,TGTGCCAGTAGTACACAGGGGAAGGGTGGTTCACCCCTCCACTTT,CASSTQGKGGSPLHF
TRBJ2-1,many,TRBV7-3,TRBD2,TGTGCCAGCAGCAAACTAGCGGCCTCCCGGAGTGAGCAGTTCTTC,CASSKLAASRSEQFF
TRBJ2-5,.,TRBV20-1,.,TGCAGTGCGAGTAGGGGCCACGAAGAGACCCAGTACTTC,CSASRGHEETQYF
TRBJ1-1,.,TRBV12-5,.,TGTGCTAGTGGCCCCGGGGGTGACACTGAAGCTTTCTTT,CASGPGGDTEAFF
TRBJ1-5,.,TRBV19,.,TGTGCCAGTAGCGACGAAACGAGGAGAGGTGGCAATCAGCCCCAGCATTTT,CASSDETRRGGNQPQHF
TRBJ1-5,.,TRBV6-1,TRBD1,TGTGCCAGCAGGTACGGGACAGACTCCAATCAGCCCCAGCATTTT,CASRYGTDSNQPQHF
TRBJ1-2,.,TRBV29-1,TRBD1,TGCAGCGTTGAAGAACCGAGGACAGGGGGTGGGTACTATGGCTACACCTTC,CSVEEPRTGGGYYGYTF
TRBJ1-1,.,TRBV19,.,TGTGCCAGTAGTATCGGGGTCTTGGGAATCGTCTTT,CASSIGVLGIVF
TRBJ2-7,.,TRBV7-9,TRBD1,TGTGCCAGCCGGGACAGGGCCCACGAGCAGTACTTC,CASRDRAHEQYF
TRBJ1-5,.,TRBV19,.,TGTGCCAGTTCTCTCACAGGTGGCAATCAGCCCCAGCATTTT,CASSLTGGNQPQHF
TRBJ2-3,.,TRBV11-2,TRBD1,TGTGCCAGCAGCTTAGCGCCAGGGACAGGGATACAGAGGCAGTATTTT,CASSLAPGTGIQRQYF
TRBJ2-1,.,TRBV14,TRBD1,TGTGCCAGCAGCCAACCCGGGACAGATCAGGTTGGGCAGTTCTTC,CASSQPGTDQVGQFF
TRBJ1-1,.,TRBV30,.,TGTGCCTGGAGTAGGATGGAGAGGACTGAAGCTTTCTTT,CAWSRMERTEAFF
TRBJ2-1,.,TRBV7-3,TRBD2,TGTGCCAGCAGCTCCTCGGGGGGGGAGCAGTTCTTC,CASSSSGGEQFF
TRBJ1-1,.,TRBV12-3/TRBV12-4,.,TGTGCCAGCAGTCTGGGGAAGGGGCGAGCTTTCTTT,CASSLGKGRAFF
TRBJ1-1,.,TRBV5-1,.,TGCGCCAGCAGCTTGTCAGGGTCGGCCACTGAAGCTTTCTTT,CASSLSGSATEAFF
TRBJ2-7,.,TRBV3-1/TRBV3-2,.,TGTGCCAGCAGCCCAACTTTGGCCAGGTCGAGCTCCTACGAGCAGTACTTC,CASSPTLARSSSYEQYF
TRBJ1-2,.,TRBV2,.,TGTGCCAGCAGCCGTACAGCAAACTATGGCTACACCTTC,CASSRTANYGYTF
TRBJ2-3,many,TRBV19,TRBD2,TGTGCCAGTAGTCCAGCGACTAGCGGCACAGATACGCAGTATTTT,CASSPATSGTDTQYF
TRBJ2-5,once,TRBV5-1,.,TGCGCCAGCAGCTTGGAGACACCCAAAAAGACCCAGTACTTC,CASSLETPKKTQYF
TRBJ1-2,.,TRBV4-1,.,TGCGCCAGCAGCCAAGCCGGGACTAACTATGGCTACACCTTC,CASSQAGTNYGYTF